This T cell receptor (beta chain) was captured in a study of OX40 agonist ivuxolimab in advanced cancers. Clones were read by immunoSEQ multiplex PCR, and TCRdb kept only the in-frame ones, dropping some. The repertoire holds 70,000 to 80,000 clones, with about 84% as singletons. The trim removed 6 bases at V and 2 bases at J, leaving 9 bases unmatched. This CDR3 is 15 amino acids long. Germline CDR1 and CDR2: SSHAT and FNYEAQ (reference sequence). The sequencing here drew on CD4+ or CD8+ T cells sorted from blood, taken in a trial of the OX40 agonist ivuxolimab. The sequence came from an adult with an advanced solid tumor such as melanoma, head and neck, liver or kidney cancer. The chain joins TRBV7-7 to TRBJ2-7, with TRBD1 identical over 8 bases. This chain's CDR3 is CASSLRQGAPYEQYF. Here the CDR3 DNA reads TGTGCCAGCAGTTTACGCCAGGGGGCTCCCTACGAGCAGTACTTC.